The clone carrying this TCR beta chain was seen ten or more times. The CDR3 length is 14 residues. CDR1 and CDR2 from the germline V gene are SGHTA and FQGNSA. After removal of 5 bases from V and 6 bases from J, the junction contained 9 bases not matched to a gene. This sample was included in a study of T-cell memory formation after mild COVID-19. MiXCR, run by TCRdb on the 5' RACE reads, gives a single entry per CDR3 protein. Of roughly 450,000 distinct CDR3 sequences listed, 15% to 20% are singletons. This chain connects TRBV7-2 to TRBJ2-5, with 7 bases fitting TRBD1. Material for sequencing was PBMCs or a T cell subset sorted from them (not recorded which). This clonotype was obtained from an adult woman who had mild COVID-19 (a few samples of this study predate the infection). Cell type and time point are not known. The CDR3, as DNA: TGTGCCAGCAGCATCGACAGGGCGCTAAAGACCCAGTACTTC. Protein sequence: CASSIDRALKTQYF.